The 20 T cell receptor beta chains below were found in one sample sequenced in a study of technical replicates of blood from several donors. Clones were sequenced by immunoSEQ multiplex PCR, and TCRdb holds only the in-frame ones, with some missing. The sample lists more than 65,000 clones; 96% were seen once. What was sequenced was T cells isolated from PBMCs. All receptors come from a human donor in good health.

V gene TRBV27 combines with J gene TRBJ1-5; D call uncertain. Germline V CDR1 and CDR2: MNHEY, SMNVEV (reference sequence). V was clipped by 2 bases and J by 1 base, with 9 bases between them. There are 15 residues in the CDR3. CDR3 bases: TGTGCCAGCAGTTTAAACGGGATGAGCAATCAGCCCCAGCATTTT. Translation gives CASSLNGMSNQPQHF.

V gene TRBV19 combines with J gene TRBJ1-1, with a weak D call TRBD1 (6 bases). Germline lookup yields CDR1 LNHDA and CDR2 SQIVND (reference sequence). The CDR3 has 14 residues. Trimming took 5 bases from V and 4 from J, leaving 14 bases between them. CDR3 DNA: TGTGCCAGTAGTGTACAGGGTGGGGGCACTGAAGCTTTCTTT. Translation gives CASSVQGGGTEAFF.

The chain joins TRBV29-1 to TRBJ1-1, with 7 bases identical to TRBD1. The CDR3 totals 14 residues. V shed 4 bases, J shed 3 bases, and the junction held 8 bases outside the gene matches. The germline V gene has CDR1 SQVTM and CDR2 ANQGSEA. This chain's CDR3 is CSVGRGPRDTEAFF. As DNA, the CDR3 is TGCAGCGTTGGGAGGGGGCCTCGGGACACTGAAGCTTTCTTT.

The chain has TRBV6-1 and TRBJ2-2; no firm D call. V was cut by 5 bases and J by 6 bases, with 7 bases left in between. The CDR3 consists of 12 residues. Germline lookup yields CDR1 MNHNS and CDR2 SASEGT. CDR3 DNA: TGTGCCAGCAGTTCTGGCTCCGGGGAGCTGTTTTTT. Translation gives CASSSGSGELFF.

The CDR3 loop reads CASSPVGATNEKLFF. The CDR3 DNA sequence: TGTGCCAGCAGCCCCGTAGGGGCAACTAATGAAAAACTGTTTTTT. This rearrangement joins TRBV7-2 to TRBJ1-4, with a tentative D call TRBD1 (5 bases). Germline loops: CDR1 SGHTA, CDR2 FQGNSA. The CDR3 extends over 15 amino acids. V was cut by 5 bases and J by 0 bases, with 10 bases left in between.

The CDR3 DNA is TGTGCCAGCAGAGTAACTAGCGTGAAAACAGATACGCAGTATTTT. Its protein is CASRVTSVKTDTQYF. The chain joins TRBV2 to TRBJ2-3, with 7 bases lining up with TRBD2. The CDR3 is 15 residues long. Per the germline V gene, CDR1 is SNHLY and CDR2 is FYNNEI. Germline trimming cut 6 bases from V and 3 bases from J; bases unmatched to any gene: 9.

The chain links TRBV10-1 to TRBJ1-1, with unresolved D. This CDR3 has 13 amino acids. Germline CDR1 WNHNN, CDR2 SYGVQD (reference sequence). Trimming stripped 3 bases from V and 0 bases from J, with 5 bases between. Here the CDR3 reads CASSDDMNTEAFF. The CDR3 DNA reads TGCGCCAGCAGTGATGACATGAACACTGAAGCTTTCTTT.

The chain combines TRBV7-3 with TRBJ1-5; 8 nucleotides match TRBD1. Trimming took 4 bases from V and 6 from J; bases not matched to a gene: 5. The germline CDR1 and CDR2 sequences are SGHTA and FQGTGA. The CDR3 sequence is 14 residues long. The CDR3 nucleotides read TGTGCCAGCAGCTCTAGGACAGGGAGTCAGCCCCAGCATTTT. Its translation is CASSSRTGSQPQHF.

CDR3 DNA: TGTGCCTGGAGCCTAGCTCCTATTAATGAGCAGTTCTTC. Protein sequence: CAWSLAPINEQFF. The chain recombines TRBV30 with TRBJ2-1; maybe TRBD2 (5 bases). Germline V CDR1 and CDR2: GTSNPN, SVGIG (reference sequence). V shed 3 bases and J shed 7 bases, with 13 bases lying between them. CDR3 size: 13 residues. The full variable domain, rest sourced from reference TRBV30 and TRBJ2-1, is SQTIHQWPATLVQPVGSPLSLECTVEGTSNPNLYWYRQAAGRGLQLLFYSVGIGQISSEVPQNLSASRPQDRQFILSSKKLLLSDSGFYLCAWSLAPINEQFFGPGTRLTVL.

This clone was counted a single time. The chain carries TRBV7-3 and TRBJ2-7; D call uncertain. Trimming took off 6 bases at V and 2 bases at J, with 17 bases between the two ends. The V gene's germline CDR1 is SGHTA and CDR2 FQGTGA. The CDR3 totals 15 residues. The CDR3 reads CASREHPNSPYEQYF. Written as DNA, the CDR3 is TGTGCCAGCAGAGAACACCCGAACAGCCCCTACGAGCAGTACTTC.

This chain connects TRBV2 to TRBJ2-1; the D gene is possibly TRBD1 (7 bases). The V gene lost 10 bases and the J gene lost 9 bases, with 16 bases spanning the gap. Looked up from germline, CDR1 is SNHLY and CDR2 is FYNNEI. This CDR3 is built from 12 residues. The CDR3 bases are TGTGCCATCCTTTCAGGGGGAGGTGAGCAGTTCTTC. Protein sequence: CAILSGGGEQFF.

The J gene is TRBJ2-7, the V gene TRBV6-7, with D possibly TRBD2 on 6 matching bases. TRBV6-7 is treated as an ORF (open reading frame) with a function not yet certain. V was trimmed by 8 bases and J by 3 bases, leaving 11 bases between them. This CDR3 comprises 12 residues. CDR3 protein: CASGGDGYEQYF. The CDR3 DNA follows: TGTGCCAGCGGAGGGGATGGCTACGAGCAGTACTTC.

The V and J genes are TRBV4-1 and TRBJ1-2; 11 bases are a match to TRBD1. Per the germline V gene, CDR1 is MGHRA and CDR2 is YSYEKL. This CDR3 is built from 17 residues. Trimming took 3 bases from V and 7 from J; bases not matched to a gene: 13. CDR3 nucleotides: TGCGCCAGCAGCCAGCCGGGACAGGGGGGTCTCCTCTCTGGCTACACCTTC. It is translated as CASSQPGQGGLLSGYTF.

The chain recombines TRBV9 with TRBJ1-1, with D maybe TRBD1 (5 bases). The V gene lost 4 bases and the J gene lost 2 bases, with 12 bases spanning the gap. There are 14 residues in the CDR3. CDR1 SGDLS and CDR2 YYNGEE come from the germline V gene. The chain's CDR3 is CASSTSQGNTEAFF. Here the CDR3 DNA reads TGTGCCAGCAGCACCTCCCAGGGTAACACTGAAGCTTTCTTT.

The chain is built from TRBV11-2 and TRBJ2-7; 7 bases agree with TRBD2. The CDR3 totals 15 residues. V gave up 1 base and J gave up 5 bases; unmatched junction bases: 8. CDR1 is SGHAT, CDR2 FQNNGV, per germline. CDR3 nucleotides: TGTGCCAGCAGCTTAGTACTGGCTAGCGGAGACGAGCAGTACTTC. Encoded protein: CASSLVLASGDEQYF.

V is TRBV6-6 and J is TRBJ1-1; D gene uncertain. This CDR3 is built from 12 residues. V lost 3 bases and J lost 2, with 4 bases in between. The germline V gene encodes CDR1 MNHNY and CDR2 SVGAGI (reference sequence). In DNA, the CDR3 is TGTGCCAGCAGTTATCCTAACACTGAAGCTTTCTTT. This sequence encodes CASSYPNTEAFF.

The gene calls are TRBV27 and TRBJ1-3, with unresolved D. The germline CDR1 and CDR2 sequences are MNHEY and SMNVEV (reference sequence). The CDR3 is made up of 13 amino acids. Trimming cost V 5 bases and J 0 bases, with 5 bases left between them. The CDR3: CASSPYSGNTIYF. The CDR3 nucleotides are TGTGCCAGCAGTCCTTACTCTGGAAACACCATATATTTT.

The rearrangement links TRBV2 to TRBJ2-1; 8 bases line up with TRBD2. Trimming took 5 bases from V and 7 from J; bases not matched to a gene: 4. CDR1 SNHLY and CDR2 FYNNEI come from the germline V gene. The CDR3 length is 13 residues. The CDR3 DNA reads as TGTGCCAGCAGTTTTGAGCGGGAGAATGAGCAGTTCTTC. As protein: CASSFERENEQFF.

V usage is TRBV6-1 and J usage is TRBJ1-1; TRBD1 aligns across 7 bases. There are 13 residues in the CDR3. Germline trimming cut 3 bases from V and 6 bases from J; bases unmatched to any gene: 4. The germline gives CDR1 MNHNS, CDR2 SASEGT. The CDR3 DNA sequence: TGTGCCAGCAGTGATGGCGACAGGGCTGAAGCTTTCTTT. It encodes CASSDGDRAEAFF.

The chain carries TRBV6-5 and TRBJ2-1; D is undetermined. Germline V lookup: CDR1 MNHEY, CDR2 SVGAGI. The V end lost 4 bases, the J end lost 4 bases, and 14 bases lay between the germline ends. The CDR3 length is 15 residues. In DNA form, the CDR3 reads TGTGCCAGCAGTTTTCGACTCAATCGTTACAATGAGCAGTTCTTC. This translates into CASSFRLNRYNEQFF.